Below are 23 T cell receptor beta chains sequenced from a single sample in a study of T-cell memory formation after mild COVID-19. TCRdb re-derived calls from the 5' RACE reads in MiXCR, one entry per CDR3 protein. The table has 470,000 or so distinct CDR3 sequences, approximately 23% seen once. The sequenced material came from PBMCs or a T cell subset sorted from them (not recorded which). The origin of the receptors is an adult woman who had mild COVID-19 (a few samples of this study predate the infection). Cell type and time point are not known.

This clonotype was found many times. The chain links TRBV7-9 to TRBJ1-1; D not certain. The ends were cut back, 5 bases at V and 3 bases at J, with 10 bases in the middle. The CDR3 length is 13 residues. Germline CDR1 SEHNR, CDR2 FQNEAQ (reference sequence). The CDR3 DNA is TGTGCCAGCAGCCGTCGCGGGGACACTGAAGCTTTCTTT. It is translated as CASSRRGDTEAFF.

CDR3 sequence (DNA): TGCGCCAGCAGCCAATGGATTGGACTAGCGGGAGAAGGTAAAAACAATGAGCAGTTCTTC. It yields the protein CASSQWIGLAGEGKNNEQFF. This chain links TRBV4-3 with TRBJ2-1, with 13 bases matching TRBD2. V was pared by 2 bases and J by 5 bases, with 15 bases of the junction left unmatched. This CDR3 is built from 20 residues. Germline lookup yields CDR1 LGHNA and CDR2 YSLEER.

The chain couples TRBV6-2 or TRBV6-3 to TRBJ2-5, with 10 bases matching TRBD2. From germline, CDR1 is MNHEY and CDR2 SVGEGT. This CDR3 is built from 19 residues. With 2 bases clipped from V and 0 bases from J, the junction kept 12 bases outside the gene matches. DNA of the CDR3: TGTGCCAGCAGTTACAGAGTGGCTAGCGGGAGACGGGACCAAGAGACCCAGTACTTC. Translation: CASSYRVASGRRDQETQYF.

The chain couples TRBV5-1 to TRBJ1-1; no reliable D call. V was shortened by 2 bases and J by 1 base, with 12 bases between the two germline ends. CDR1 and CDR2 (germline): SGHRS, YFSETQ. This CDR3 has 15 residues. The CDR3 reads CASSLTQVPNTEAFF. As DNA, the CDR3 is TGCGCCAGCAGCTTAACCCAGGTACCGAACACTGAAGCTTTCTTT.

The V gene is TRBV20-1, the J gene TRBJ2-1, with D perhaps matching TRBD2 (5 bases). The CDR3 has 12 amino acids. Germline lookup yields CDR1 DFQATT and CDR2 SNEGSKA (reference sequence). CDR3 in DNA: TGCAGCGTGAGACTCGCGGGCAATGAGCAGTTCTTC. As protein: CSVRLAGNEQFF.

A few counts support this clonotype. The V and J genes are TRBV19 and TRBJ1-6; D not resolved. The CDR3 totals 12 residues. V lost 5 bases, J lost 7 bases, and 6 bases lay in between. Germline loops: CDR1 LNHDA, CDR2 SQIVND (reference sequence). CDR3 DNA sequence: TGTGCCAGTAGTGCCCTAAATTCACCCCTCCACTTT. As protein: CASSALNSPLHF. The full variable domain, rest sourced from reference TRBV19 and TRBJ1-6, is DGGITQSPKYLFRKEGQNVTLSCEQNLNHDAMYWYRQDPGQGLRLIYYSQIVNDFQKGDIAEGYSVSREKKESFPLTVTSAQKNPTAFYLCASSALNSPLHFGNGTRLTVT.

The chain carries TRBV4-2 and TRBJ2-5; the D is unclear. V lost 0 bases to trimming and J lost 0 bases, with 11 bases between them. Germline-derived CDR1 and CDR2 are LGHNA and YNFKEQ. The CDR3 runs to 16 residues. The CDR3 DNA follows: TGTGCCAGCAGCCAAGATCTGAGTACATACCAAGAGACCCAGTACTTC. Its protein product is CASSQDLSTYQETQYF.

V and J are TRBV15 and TRBJ2-5; D gene ambiguous. The CDR3 loop spans 13 amino acids. Trimming stripped 3 bases from V and 3 bases from J, with 8 bases between. The V gene's germline CDR1 is LNHNV and CDR2 YYDKDF (reference sequence). In nucleotides, the CDR3 is TGTGCCACCAGCAGGTTCTTGAAAGAGACCCAGTACTTC. Translation: CATSRFLKETQYF.

This clonotype was detected only a few times. The J gene is TRBJ1-6, the V gene TRBV9; no firm D call. Per germline, CDR1 SGDLS and CDR2 YYNGEE. Trimming took 2 bases from V and 9 from J, leaving 12 bases between them. The CDR3 loop spans 14 amino acids. Written as DNA, the CDR3 is TGTGCCAGCAGCGTTGAGGCCCTGGGTTCACCCCTCCACTTT. Protein sequence: CASSVEALGSPLHF.

This clonotype was observed a handful of times. The rearrangement uses TRBV7-3 and TRBJ2-1, with D tentatively TRBD1 or TRBD2 (6 bases each). Per the germline V gene, CDR1 is SGHTA and CDR2 is FQGTGA. The CDR3 runs to 14 residues. Trimming removed 5 bases at V and 7 bases at J, with 15 bases between. CDR3 sequence: CASSIGGSRNEQFF. The CDR3 nucleotides read TGTGCCAGCAGCATAGGGGGGTCGAGGAATGAGCAGTTCTTC.

Many counts were recorded for this clonotype. This chain links TRBV27 with TRBJ2-1, with 13 bases that match TRBD2. With 7 bases clipped from V and 8 bases from J, the junction kept 5 bases outside the gene matches. Germline CDR1 and CDR2: MNHEY and SMNVEV (reference sequence). The CDR3 is 14 residues long. The CDR3 bases are TGTGCCAGCAAAACTAGCGGGAGGGCCGATGAGCAGTTCTTC. Its translation: CASKTSGRADEQFF.

This clonotype appeared many times. A read error may produce the germline difference seen at one junction end. This chain links TRBV5-1 with TRBJ2-2; 7 nucleotides match TRBD1. The CDR3 consists of 14 residues. The germline gives CDR1 SGHRS, CDR2 YFSETQ. This CDR3 is CASSLRQGTGELFF. The DNA for the CDR3 is TGTGCCAGCAGCTTAAGACAGGGCACCGGGGAGCTGTTTTTT.

The chain couples TRBV28 to TRBJ2-7; no definite D call. Germline CDR1 and CDR2: MDHEN and SYDVKM. This CDR3 region has 13 residues. V lost 6 bases and J 0 bases, leaving 9 bases between the germline ends. The CDR3 DNA reads as TGTGCCAGCAGGAGACTGAGCTCCTACGAGCAGTACTTC. It codes for CASRRLSSYEQYF.

The table lists this clonotype with a few counts. The genes are TRBV4-2 and TRBJ1-2; 9 nucleotides match TRBD1. Unmatched junction bases numbered 6, after V lost 1 base and J lost 6 bases. CDR3 size: 15 residues. Germline CDR1 and CDR2: LGHNA and YNFKEQ. DNA of the CDR3: TGTGCCAGCAGCCAAGCTGAAGACAGGGGGAATGGCTACACCTTC. This encodes CASSQAEDRGNGYTF.

This clonotype came up a few times. The V gene is TRBV25-1, the J gene TRBJ2-7; possibly TRBD1 for D (6 bases). Germline-derived CDR1 and CDR2 are MGHDK and SYGVNS. CDR3 length equals 15 residues. V was pared by 3 bases and J by 3 bases, with 15 bases between. The CDR3 loop reads CASSDPAQGIYEQYF. As DNA, the CDR3 is TGTGCCAGCAGTGACCCGGCTCAGGGGATCTACGAGCAGTACTTC.

The chain employs TRBV5-5 and TRBJ2-1; 10 nucleotides line up with TRBD2. This CDR3 comprises 14 residues. Germline V CDR1 and CDR2: SGHKS, YYEKEE (reference sequence). V lost 0 bases to trimming and J lost 9 bases; unmatched junction nucleotides: 3. In DNA form, the CDR3 reads TGTGCCAGCAGCTTGGTTAGCGGGGGGACTGAGCAGTTCTTC. Protein product: CASSLVSGGTEQFF.

In DNA, the CDR3 is TGTGCCAGCAGCTTAGGTACCGCGATCCCTAACACCGGGGAGCTGTTTTTT. Translated: CASSLGTAIPNTGELFF. The genes are TRBV7-9 and TRBJ2-2; D ambiguous. CDR1 and CDR2 from the germline V gene are SEHNR and FQNEAQ (reference sequence). Trimming shortened V by 1 base and J by 2 bases, and 14 bases separated the two germline ends. The CDR3 runs 17 residues.

This clonotype was seen repeatedly, ten times or more. This chain joins TRBV25-1 and TRBJ1-6, with D possibly being TRBD1 (5 bases). Per the germline V gene, CDR1 is MGHDK and CDR2 is SYGVNS. This CDR3 comprises 22 residues. V was shortened by 2 bases and J by 0 bases, with 26 bases between the two germline ends. The CDR3 reads CASSEAGEVQAIRGSYNSPLHF. In nucleotides, the CDR3 is TGTGCCAGCAGTGAAGCGGGGGAAGTACAGGCCATACGAGGCTCCTATAATTCACCCCTCCACTTT.

J is TRBJ1-2 and V is TRBV7-2; D gene ambiguous. CDR1 is SGHTA, CDR2 FQGNSA, per germline. This CDR3 is built from 15 residues. Trimming removed 6 bases from V and 8 bases from J, with 22 bases in between. CDR3 loop: CASSPFVGGHQGYTF. The CDR3 DNA follows: TGTGCCAGCAGTCCTTTCGTTGGAGGGCATCAAGGCTACACCTTC.

V is TRBV20-1 and J is TRBJ2-3, with 11 positions matching TRBD2. The CDR3 runs 15 residues. Per germline, CDR1 DFQATT and CDR2 SNEGSKA (reference sequence). V was pared by 1 base and J by 3 bases, with 3 bases of the junction left unmatched. The CDR3 sequence is CSARVTSGRTDTQYF. The CDR3 coding sequence is TGCAGTGCTAGAGTTACTAGCGGGAGAACAGATACGCAGTATTTT.

This clonotype was recorded a few times. The rearrangement joins TRBV12-3 or TRBV12-4 to TRBJ2-5; 7 bases map to TRBD1. Germline trimming cut 8 bases from V and 0 bases from J; bases unmatched to any gene: 3. This CDR3 spans 13 amino acids. The CDR3 loop is CASHRGYQETQYF. CDR3 DNA sequence: TGTGCCAGCCACAGGGGTTACCAAGAGACCCAGTACTTC.

There are a few counts of this clonotype. The CDR3 coding sequence is TGTGCCACCAGTGATCCCCTGACAGGGGGAGTTTGGAGCTACACCTTC. This encodes CATSDPLTGGVWSYTF. The chain employs TRBV24-1 and TRBJ1-2; the match to TRBD1 covers 9 bases. This CDR3 comprises 16 residues. The junction had 13 bases not matched to a gene; V was cut back by 3 bases and J by 9 bases. Germline V gives CDR1 KGHDR, CDR2 SFDVKD.

In its sample, this clonotype was seen a few times. J is TRBJ1-2 and V is TRBV21-1. TRBV21-1 is recorded as a pseudogene. The CDR3 loop spans 14 amino acids. CDR3 nucleotide sequence: TGTGCCAGCAGCAAAGACAATAGAAACTATGGCTACACCTTC. It translates to CASSKDNRNYGYTF.